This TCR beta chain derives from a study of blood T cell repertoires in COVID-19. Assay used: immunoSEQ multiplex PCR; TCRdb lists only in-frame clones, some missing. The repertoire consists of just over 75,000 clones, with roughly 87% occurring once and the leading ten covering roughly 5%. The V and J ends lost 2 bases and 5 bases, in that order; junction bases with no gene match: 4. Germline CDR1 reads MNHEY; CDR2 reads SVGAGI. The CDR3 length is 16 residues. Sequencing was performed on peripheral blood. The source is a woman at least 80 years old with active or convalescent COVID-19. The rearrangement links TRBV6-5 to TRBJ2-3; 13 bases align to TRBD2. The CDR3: CASSYVLAGGQDTQYF. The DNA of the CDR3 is TGTGCCAGCAGTTACGTACTAGCGGGGGGGCAAGATACGCAGTATTTT.